This passage covers 3 T cell receptor beta chains from one sample sequenced in a study of CD8+CD57+ T cells in acquired aplastic anemia. TCR beta VDJ and CDR3 profiling used genomic DNA as template. TCRdb analysed the reads with MiXCR anew, one entry per CDR3 protein. The table has approximately 220,000 distinct CDR3 sequences, approximately 50% seen once. Patients picked for sequencing had shown CD8+CD57+ cell expansion detected by flow cytometry. What was sequenced was sorted CD4+, CD8+, or CD8+CD57+ T cells (not recorded which) from PBMCs. These receptor sequences come from a human donor with aplastic anemia.

This clonotype was counted between two and nine times. This sequence joins TRBV6-2 or TRBV6-3 and TRBJ2-1; D remains ambiguous. CDR1 is MNHEY, CDR2 SVGEGT, per germline. The CDR3 sequence is 14 residues long. With 5 bases removed from V and 7 bases from J, the gap between germline ends came to 15 bases. CDR3 bases: TGTGCCAGCAGTCTATCATCCCAGGAGAATGAGCAGTTCTTC. Protein: CASSLSSQENEQFF.

The rearrangement links TRBV19 to TRBJ2-7; D is unclear. Germline CDR1 and CDR2: LNHDA and SQIVND (reference sequence). V gave up 0 bases and J gave up 3 bases, with 12 bases separating them. There are 15 residues in the CDR3. The chain's CDR3 is CASSIDPGTGYEQYF. CDR3 in DNA: TGTGCCAGTAGTATAGACCCGGGCACGGGCTACGAGCAGTACTTC. Drawing the rest from reference TRBV19 and TRBJ2-7, the complete variable domain is DGGITQSPKYLFRKEGQNVTLSCEQNLNHDAMYWYRQDPGQGLRLIYYSQIVNDFQKGDIAEGYSVSREKKESFPLTVTSAQKNPTAFYLCASSIDPGTGYEQYFGPGTRLTVT.

This rearrangement joins TRBV18 to TRBJ2-7; TRBD1 might be the D (5 bases). CDR3 size: 13 residues. Germline loops: CDR1 KGHSH, CDR2 LQKENI. Trimming removed 0 bases at V and 3 bases at J, with 6 bases between. The CDR3 DNA reads as TGTGCCAGCTCACCACCTGACAGCTACGAGCAGTACTTC. This encodes CASSPPDSYEQYF. Together with reference TRBV18 and TRBJ2-7, the CDR3 gives the full variable domain: NAGVMQNPRHLVRRRGQEARLRCSPMKGHSHVYWYRQLPEEGLKFMVYLQKENIIDESGMPKERFSAEFPKEGPSILRIQQVVRGDSAAYFCASSPPDSYEQYFGPGTRLTVT.